The 14 T cell receptor beta chains below were found in one sample sequenced in a study of OX40 agonist ivuxolimab in advanced cancers. The table came from immunoSEQ multiplex PCR; TCRdb's copy has only in-frame clones and leaves some out. The table shows roughly 25,000 clones, with around nine tenths occurring only once. Sequenced material: CD4+ or CD8+ T cells sorted from blood, taken in a trial of the OX40 agonist ivuxolimab. These receptors came from an adult with an advanced solid tumor such as melanoma, head and neck, liver or kidney cancer.

This chain joins TRBV4-2 and TRBJ1-6, with D perhaps TRBD1 (5 bases). V was trimmed by 4 bases and J by 7 bases, leaving 14 bases between them. The CDR3 has 15 residues. Germline assignment: CDR1 LGHNA and CDR2 YNFKEQ. The CDR3 DNA follows: TGTGCCAGCAGCCCCTCAGGGCTGGGGAATTCACCCCTCCACTTT. Translating it yields CASSPSGLGNSPLHF.

The chain is built from TRBV5-4 and TRBJ1-1; no clear D gene. This CDR3 region has 13 residues. V was pared by 4 bases and J by 1 base, with 8 bases between. The germline V gene encodes CDR1 SGHNT and CDR2 YYREEE (reference sequence). The CDR3 DNA reads TGTGCCAGCAGCCTCCGGGGGAACACTGAAGCTTTCTTT. Protein sequence: CASSLRGNTEAFF.

The chain is built from TRBV5-6 and TRBJ1-2; a weak D match, TRBD1 (5 bases). Trimming removed 3 bases at V and 8 bases at J, with 17 bases between. The CDR3 has 14 residues. Germline V gene data show CDR1 as SGHDT and CDR2 as YYEEEE. CDR3 amino acids: CASSSEAMGVGYTF. In DNA form, the CDR3 reads TGTGCCAGCAGCTCTGAAGCCATGGGGGTCGGCTACACCTTC.

This rearrangement joins TRBV11-2 to TRBJ1-3; D might be TRBD1 (5 bases). This CDR3 spans 15 amino acids. The V gene's germline CDR1 is SGHAT and CDR2 FQNNGV. The V end was cut by 5 bases, the J end by 4 bases, with 15 bases between. The CDR3 is CASSPMGGSGNTIYF. CDR3 in DNA: TGTGCCAGCAGCCCCATGGGGGGATCCGGAAACACCATATATTTT.

This sequence joins TRBV4-1 and TRBJ2-1; TRBD2 matches 8 bases. CDR1 MGHRA and CDR2 YSYEKL come from the germline V gene. V lost 1 base and J lost 8; bases outside the gene matches: 10. The CDR3 sequence is 16 residues long. The DNA for the CDR3 is TGCGCCAGCAGCCAAGGGTCCAGCGGGAGTAGGTATGAGCAGTTCTTC. Encoded protein: CASSQGSSGSRYEQFF.

The chain recombines TRBV6-6 with TRBJ1-1; D perhaps matches TRBD1 (5 bases). The CDR3 loop spans 16 amino acids. The V end was cut by 3 bases, the J end by 1 base, with 15 bases between. Germline V CDR1 and CDR2: MNHNY, SVGAGI (reference sequence). This CDR3 reads CASSYSTWGTNTEAFF. CDR3 nucleotide sequence: TGTGCCAGCAGTTATTCCACCTGGGGCACGAACACTGAAGCTTTCTTT.

The chain has TRBV19 and TRBJ2-2; D is possibly TRBD1 (5 bases). The V end was cut by 3 bases, the J end by 6 bases, with 11 bases between. Germline V gene sequence: CDR1 LNHDA, CDR2 SQIVND (reference sequence). The CDR3 sequence is 14 residues long. CDR3 sequence: CASSIPGAAGELFF. The CDR3 coding sequence is TGTGCCAGTAGTATTCCTGGGGCCGCCGGGGAGCTGTTTTTT.

The chain links TRBV4-2 to TRBJ1-1; no clear D gene. CDR1 and CDR2 (germline): LGHNA, YNFKEQ. The CDR3 consists of 13 residues. Trimming removed 1 base at V and 11 bases at J, with 14 bases between. CDR3 residues: CASSQGSRGVAFF. The CDR3 coding sequence is TGTGCCAGCAGCCAAGGCTCGCGCGGCGTTGCTTTCTTT.

This rearrangement joins TRBV19 to TRBJ2-1; 7 nucleotides agree with TRBD2. Looked up from germline, CDR1 is LNHDA and CDR2 is SQIVND (reference sequence). The CDR3 sequence is 16 residues long. V was pared by 1 base and J by 7 bases, with 10 bases of the junction left unmatched. Here the CDR3 reads CASSIGGRALWNEQFF. CDR3 bases: TGTGCCAGTAGTATAGGTGGGAGGGCCCTTTGGAATGAGCAGTTCTTC.

The chain uses TRBV5-6 and TRBJ1-2; D ambiguous. Trimming took 1 base from V and 0 from J, leaving 10 bases between them. This CDR3 is 15 amino acids long. Germline assignment: CDR1 SGHDT and CDR2 YYEEEE. This chain's CDR3 is CASSLRGPPNYGYTF. The CDR3 DNA reads as TGTGCCAGCAGCTTGCGCGGACCCCCTAACTATGGCTACACCTTC.

The V and J genes are TRBV7-9 and TRBJ1-2; D perhaps matches TRBD1 (5 bases). This CDR3 is 13 amino acids long. V was trimmed by 5 bases and J by 13 bases, leaving 20 bases between them. CDR1 is SEHNR, CDR2 FQNEAQ, per germline (reference sequence). In nucleotides, the CDR3 is TGTGCCAGCAGCCTTCCGGGGGGGGAATTGGTCACCTTC. It translates to CASSLPGGELVTF.

The chain carries TRBV7-9 and TRBJ2-7; TRBD1 matches 8 bases. The CDR3 totals 14 residues. V trimming: 4 bases; J trimming: 3 bases; junction bases outside the gene matches: 5. From germline, CDR1 is SEHNR and CDR2 FQNEAQ (reference sequence). The CDR3 DNA sequence: TGTGCCAGCAGCTCGACAGGACAGGGCTACGAGCAGTACTTC. As protein: CASSSTGQGYEQYF.

The CDR3 loop is CASSLELAAYEQYF. CDR3 nucleotides: TGCGCCAGCAGCTTGGAGCTAGCGGCCTACGAGCAGTACTTC. The chain joins TRBV5-1 to TRBJ2-7, with TRBD2 identical over 7 bases. CDR1 is SGHRS, CDR2 YFSETQ, per germline. Trimming cost V 0 bases and J 2 bases; bases outside gene matches: 2. The CDR3 loop spans 14 amino acids. Full variable domain (outside the CDR3, taken from reference TRBV5-1 and TRBJ2-7): KAGVTQTPRYLIKTRGQQVTLSCSPISGHRSVSWYQQTPGQGLQFLFEYFSETQRNKGNFPGRFSGRQFSNSRSEMNVSTLELGDSALYLCASSLELAAYEQYFGPGTRLTVT.

This clone came up once. The chain is built from TRBV19 and TRBJ2-5, with 7 bases that match TRBD2. Germline CDR1 is LNHDA and CDR2 is SQIVND (reference sequence). CDR3 length equals 13 residues. The V gene end was trimmed by 5 bases and the J gene end by 7 bases; junction bases not matched to a gene: 7. The CDR3 reads CASSGWGGATQYF. In DNA form, the CDR3 reads TGTGCCAGTAGTGGTTGGGGGGGTGCGACCCAGTACTTC.